Only a few counts were recorded for the clone carrying this TCR beta chain. Its antigen is unknown. 5'RACE with constant-segment primers yielded barcoded, UMI-tagged TCR alpha and TCR beta cDNA libraries. TCRdb reanalysed the 5' RACE reads using MiXCR and keeps one entry per CDR3 protein. The sample lists 500,000 to 650,000 distinct CDR3 sequences, roughly 21% occurring once. This record comes from a study of T-cell memory formation after mild COVID-19. Germline lookup yields CDR1 SGHKS and CDR2 YYEKEE (reference sequence). CDR3 length: 19 residues. Germline trimming cut 0 bases from V and 5 bases from J; bases unmatched to any gene: 14. Study-wide results and limits: Pre-infection memory held some responding clones, suggesting pre-existing cross-reactive T cells responded. Contracting CD8+ clones were enriched in EMRA, CD4+ mainly in CM and EM.

The V and J genes are TRBV5-5 and TRBJ2-4, with TRBD2 matching over 10 bases. The source material was PBMCs or a T cell subset sorted from them (not recorded which). The sequence was collected from an adult woman who had mild COVID-19 (a few samples of this study predate the infection). Cell type and time point are not known. CDR3 sequence: CASSLVLAGALAIENIQYF. CDR3 nucleotides: TGTGCCAGCAGCTTGGTGCTAGCGGGAGCTTTAGCCATAGAAAACATTCAGTACTTC.